Listed below are T cell receptor beta chains from one sample, sequenced in a study of graft-versus-host responses after intestinal transplantation. TCRdb's copy holds only in-frame clones and misses some; the assay was immunoSEQ multiplex PCR. The sample carries around 110,000 clones, about 87% recorded once. These TCRs' antigens remain unknown. Sequenced here: unstimulated CD4+ T cells sorted from spleen or lymph node cells, sampled before transplant. The receptors were sampled from a human donor who was the organ donor for an intestinal transplant. CDR3s include the opening cysteine and the closing phenylalanine or tryptophan. A D gene is named only where the DNA matches it firmly. Size tells how often a clone was seen (once, few, many) or the class of an expanded clone, and some rows leave it out.

.	TRBV11-2	TRBJ2-7	.	CASSLDHSGYEQYF	TGTGCCAGCAGCTTAGATCACAGCGGCTACGAGCAGTACTTC
.	TRBV6-5	TRBJ2-7	.	CASSGRWDNSYEQYF	TGTGCCAGCAGTGGCCGATGGGACAACTCCTACGAGCAGTACTTC
.	TRBV10-3	TRBJ1-1	.	CAISEAGRVNTEAFF	TGTGCCATCAGTGAGGCCGGCCGCGTGAACACTGAAGCTTTCTTT
TRBD2	TRBV6-6	TRBJ2-1	.	CASSIAGGPYEQFF	TGTGCCAGCAGTATAGCGGGGGGGCCTTATGAGCAGTTCTTC
.	TRBV30	TRBJ2-1	.	CAWRRDTYNEQFF	TGTGCCTGGAGGAGGGATACCTACAATGAGCAGTTCTTC
.	TRBV11-2	TRBJ1-1	.	CASSFSAGDTEAFF	TGTGCCAGCAGCTTTTCGGCAGGCGACACTGAAGCTTTCTTT
.	TRBV5-5	TRBJ2-7	.	CASSLGGGNYEQYF	TGTGCCAGCAGCTTAGGTGGCGGAAACTACGAGCAGTACTTC
.	TRBV7-9	TRBJ1-1	.	CASSPTLGAFF	TGTGCCAGCAGCCCGACACTTGGGGCTTTCTTT
.	TRBV6-5	TRBJ1-5	.	CASSRDQLSNQPQHF	TGTGCCAGCAGTAGAGACCAGCTTAGCAATCAGCCCCAGCATTTT
TRBD2	TRBV6-6	TRBJ2-3	once	CASSSRLAGADTQYF	TGTGCCAGCAGTTCCAGACTAGCGGGGGCAGATACGCAGTATTTT
TRBD2	TRBV5-1	TRBJ2-1	once	CASSLDSSKLATPVF	TGCGCCAGCAGCTTGGACTCCTCGAAACTAGCGACCCCCGTCTTC
.	TRBV6-6	TRBJ2-5	.	CASSYSGTVTQYF	TGTGCCAGCAGTTACTCGGGGACGGTGACCCAGTACTTC
.	TRBV28	TRBJ2-2	.	CASSRRGADTGELFF	TGTGCCAGCAGTCGACGGGGGGCGGACACCGGGGAGCTGTTTTTT
TRBD1	TRBV10-2	TRBJ2-7	.	CASSTGGFYEQYF	TGCGCCAGCAGTACAGGGGGATTCTACGAGCAGTACTTC
.	TRBV12-1	TRBJ2-1	.	CASSFGGSSTNEQFF	TGTGCCAGCAGCTTTGGAGGGAGTTCAACTAATGAGCAGTTCTTC
TRBD1	TRBV29-1	TRBJ2-6	.	CSVGDRAGANVLTF	TGCAGCGTTGGGGACAGGGCTGGGGCCAACGTCCTGACTTTC
.	TRBV11-3	TRBJ2-7	.	CASSLGISGEQYF	TGTGCCAGCAGCTTGGGTATAAGTGGCGAGCAGTACTTC
.	TRBV5-1	TRBJ1-2	.	CASSLVGGRDYGYTF	TGCGCCAGCAGCTTGGTCGGAGGGAGGGACTATGGCTACACCTTC
TRBD2	TRBV4-1	TRBJ2-7	once	CASSQDPGTSVEQYF	TGCGCCAGCAGCCAAGATCCAGGGACTAGCGTCGAGCAGTACTTC
TRBD2	TRBV7-2	TRBJ2-7	.	CASSLRSLAGSYEQYF	TGTGCCAGCAGCTTAAGGTCACTAGCGGGATCCTACGAGCAGTACTTC
.	TRBV11-3	TRBJ1-3	.	CASINFPRWGYSGNTIYF	TGTGCCAGCATCAATTTTCCCCGTTGGGGCTATTCTGGAAACACCATATATTTT
.	TRBV4-1	TRBJ2-5	.	CASSQPGGMAQYF	TGCGCCAGCAGCCAACCCGGAGGGATGGCCCAGTACTTC
TRBD2	TRBV19	TRBJ2-2	.	CATAGRLYTGELFF	TGTGCCACCGCCGGGAGGCTTTACACCGGGGAGCTGTTTTTT
.	TRBV18	TRBJ1-2	.	CASSPPGHPDGYTF	TGTGCCAGCTCACCACCGGGACACCCTGATGGCTACACCTTC
TRBD1	TRBV6-1	TRBJ2-7	.	CASRVGQGGGEQYF	TGTGCCAGCCGCGTCGGACAGGGAGGCGGCGAGCAGTACTTC
TRBD2	TRBV9	TRBJ2-7	once	CASSPGGQTYEQYF	TGTGCCAGCAGCCCGGGGGGTCAGACCTACGAGCAGTACTTC
TRBD1	TRBV13	TRBJ1-6	many	CASSLGGQNNSPLHF	TGTGCCAGCAGCTTAGGGGGACAGAATAATTCACCCCTCCACTTT
TRBD1	TRBV7-9	TRBJ2-3	few	CASSRQGDTQYF	TGTGCCAGCAGCCGACAGGGAGATACGCAGTATTTT
.	TRBV6-5	TRBJ1-3	.	CASLSTVSGNTIYF	TGTGCCAGTCTCTCGACCGTCTCTGGAAACACCATATATTTT
TRBD2	TRBV5-1	TRBJ2-1	.	CASRLSGGPNYNEQFF	TGCGCCAGCAGGCTATCGGGAGGCCCTAACTACAATGAGCAGTTCTTC
TRBD1	TRBV7-3	TRBJ2-7	.	CASSPGTGPYEQYF	TGTGCCAGCAGTCCCGGGACAGGACCCTACGAGCAGTACTTC
TRBD2	TRBV29-1	TRBJ2-1	.	CSVGLALNEQFF	TGCAGCGTTGGACTAGCGCTCAATGAGCAGTTCTTC
TRBD1	TRBV19	TRBJ2-7	.	CASSIAGQGLPEQYF	TGTGCCAGTAGTATAGCGGGACAGGGGCTCCCCGAGCAGTACTTC
TRBD2	TRBV30	TRBJ2-7	.	CAWSVTSGTYEQYF	TGTGCCTGGAGTGTTACTAGCGGGACCTACGAGCAGTACTTC
TRBD1	TRBV16	TRBJ2-7	.	CASSPPGTVISEQYF	TGTGCCAGCAGCCCTCCGGGGACAGTTATTTCCGAGCAGTACTTC
.	TRBV6-1	TRBJ1-3	.	CASSERGFSGNTIYF	TGTGCCAGCAGTGAAAGGGGGTTCTCTGGAAACACCATATATTTT
.	TRBV10-3	TRBJ2-3	.	CAIRSAATDTQYF	TGTGCCATCAGGTCAGCGGCCACAGATACGCAGTATTTT
TRBD1	TRBV5-1	TRBJ2-2	.	CASTPTGGWTGELFF	TGCGCCAGCACTCCGACAGGGGGCTGGACCGGGGAGCTGTTTTTT
.	TRBV23-1	TRBJ2-7	.	CAIKRGEQYF	TGCGCCATCAAGAGGGGGGAGCAGTACTTC
.	TRBV7-2	TRBJ1-3	.	CASSFYQGAGNTIYF	TGTGCCAGCAGCTTTTATCAGGGTGCTGGAAACACCATATATTTT
.	TRBV6-1	TRBJ2-7	.	CASGGGREQYF	TGTGCCAGCGGTGGGGGAAGGGAGCAGTACTTC
.	TRBV19	TRBJ1-1	.	CASSIRGTGATEAFF	TGTGCCAGTAGTATACGTGGGACGGGGGCAACTGAAGCTTTCTTT
TRBD2	TRBV7-9	TRBJ2-2	.	CASSLVGTSGSTGELFF	TGTGCCAGCAGCTTAGTTGGGACTAGCGGTTCTACCGGGGAGCTGTTTTTT
TRBD1	TRBV15	TRBJ1-2	.	CATSSGGRGKSGYTF	TGTGCCACCAGCAGTGGGGGCAGGGGGAAGTCGGGCTACACCTTC
TRBD1	TRBV6-6	TRBJ1-4	.	CASSNRQGGNEKLFF	TGTGCCAGCAGTAACCGACAGGGAGGGAATGAAAAACTGTTTTTT
.	TRBV27	TRBJ1-1	.	CASSFRGRGGRNTEAFF	TGTGCCAGCAGTTTCCGTGGTAGGGGGGGAAGGAACACTGAAGCTTTCTTT
.	TRBV6-5	TRBJ1-5	.	CASSSDRFNQPQHF	TGTGCCAGCAGTTCCGACAGGTTCAATCAGCCCCAGCATTTT
.	TRBV7-2	TRBJ2-2	few	CASSAPFANTGELFF	TGTGCCAGCAGCGCACCCTTCGCGAACACCGGGGAGCTGTTTTTT
.	TRBV5-1	TRBJ1-6	once	CASSLVGNSPLHF	TGCGCCAGCAGCTTGGTTGGAAATTCACCCCTCCACTTT
.	TRBV19	TRBJ1-2	.	CASSMWGRDGYTF	TGTGCCAGTAGTATGTGGGGGCGTGATGGCTACACCTTC
.	TRBV18	TRBJ1-3	.	CASSPQGSGNTIYF	TGTGCCAGCTCACCACAGGGATCTGGAAACACCATATATTTT
.	TRBV7-9	TRBJ2-1	.	CASSRKSGTNNEQFF	TGTGCCAGCAGCAGAAAAAGCGGGACAAACAATGAGCAGTTCTTC
.	TRBV23-1	TRBJ1-5	once	CASSQSWSTDNQPQHF	TGCGCCAGCAGTCAATCTTGGTCGACAGACAATCAGCCCCAGCATTTT
TRBD2	TRBV6-5	TRBJ2-1	few	CASMRLAGGINEQFF	TGTGCCAGCATGAGACTAGCGGGGGGGATCAATGAGCAGTTCTTC
TRBD2	TRBV9	TRBJ2-5	.	CASGASGREQETQYF	TGTGCCAGCGGCGCGAGCGGGAGGGAGCAAGAGACCCAGTACTTC
TRBD2	TRBV5-1	TRBJ2-5	.	CASSLGAGGGQETQYF	TGCGCCAGCAGCTTGGGGGCGGGAGGCGGGCAAGAGACCCAGTACTTC
.	TRBV7-2	TRBJ1-6	.	CASSLALQSPLHF	TGTGCCAGCAGCTTAGCGCTTCAATCACCCCTCCACTTT
.	TRBV6-5	TRBJ1-2	.	CASSYDSLSSYGYTF	TGTGCCAGCAGTTACGATTCGCTATCGAGCTATGGCTACACCTTC
TRBD1	TRBV11-2	TRBJ2-1	.	CASSPVWTGLNEQFF	TGTGCCAGCAGCCCAGTCTGGACAGGCCTCAATGAGCAGTTCTTC
.	TRBV6-5	TRBJ2-6	.	CASTSGAGANVLTF	TGTGCCAGCACCTCGGGGGCTGGGGCCAACGTCCTGACTTTC